The next 20 T cell receptor beta chains were all read from a single sample in a study of cytomegalovirus exposure and HLA in healthy donors (dated by TCRdb to 2017 to 2019). Library preparation used the immunoSEQ multiplex PCR assay. The multiplex PCR relied on a mix of 60 forward primers for TCR Vbeta segments and 13 reverse primers for TCR Jbeta segments. Imported from immuneACCESS, the table was reduced by TCRdb to in-frame sequences with V and J called. These copies leave out some clones; in studies compared against another copy, an unresolved V gene accounts for under half, and the cause of the remainder is not known. For this sample the table gives about 150,000 clones, of which 80% were detected only once. Less than 9% of the sample is held by the ten biggest clonotypes. The material sequenced was PBMCs. These receptors came from a man aged 30-40 years in good health and CMV-seropositive.

The chain joins TRBV4-1 to TRBJ2-5; TRBD1 matches 8 bases. Per the germline V gene, CDR1 is MGHRA and CDR2 is YSYEKL. This CDR3 has 16 residues. The trim removed 4 bases at V and 1 base at J, leaving 8 bases unmatched. CDR3 protein: CASSPEDRVSQETQYF. The CDR3 DNA follows: TGCGCCAGCAGCCCGGAGGACAGGGTCAGCCAAGAGACCCAGTACTTC.

This rearrangement joins TRBV6-5 to TRBJ1-4, with D possibly TRBD1 on 5 matching bases. The germline CDR1 and CDR2 sequences are MNHEY and SVGAGI. Trimming stripped 7 bases from V and 8 bases from J, with 20 bases between. This CDR3 region has 15 residues. The CDR3 here is CASNRQSGLREKLFF. The CDR3 region has the DNA TGTGCCAGCAACCGACAGAGTGGTTTGAGAGAAAAACTGTTTTTT.

V and J are TRBV7-2 and TRBJ2-2; 8 bases are a match to TRBD1. CDR1 is SGHTA and CDR2 is FQGNSA in the germline V gene. The CDR3 sequence is 16 residues long. V gave up 5 bases and J gave up 6 bases; unmatched junction bases: 11. CDR3 DNA: TGTGCCAGCAGCCATTACTTCACAGGGGGTGCCGGGGAGCTGTTTTTT. Encoded protein: CASSHYFTGGAGELFF.

This clone occurred once. The chain is built from TRBV6-4 and TRBJ2-7; possible D gene TRBD1, 5 bases. V was pared by 0 bases and J by 2 bases, with 14 bases between. CDR3 size: 16 residues. The germline CDR1 and CDR2 sequences are MRHNA and SNTAGT. The CDR3 region has the DNA TGTGCCAGCAGTGACTCGAAAAGGGGCCGAGCCTACGAGCAGTACTTC. Encoded protein: CASSDSKRGRAYEQYF.

The chain is built from TRBV4-2 and TRBJ1-5; D is ambiguous. CDR1 and CDR2 (germline): LGHNA, YNFKEQ. The CDR3 sequence is 16 residues long. Trimming removed 4 bases from V and 2 bases from J, with 15 bases in between. The CDR3 DNA reads as TGTGCCAGCAGCCGTGAGGAGGGAGGCGGCAATCAGCCCCAGCATTTT. Its translation is CASSREEGGGNQPQHF.

This clone was observed a single time. The chain joins TRBV5-6 to TRBJ1-6; D is perhaps TRBD1 (5 bases). V gave up 0 bases and J gave up 5 bases, with 9 bases separating them. The CDR3 extends over 15 amino acids. In germline, CDR1 is SGHDT, CDR2 YYEEEE. DNA of the CDR3: TGTGCCAGCAGCTTGGATGGCAGGGATAATTCACCCCTCCACTTT. It codes for CASSLDGRDNSPLHF.

This chain uses TRBV7-9 with TRBJ2-7, with 10 bases aligning to TRBD2. Germline-derived CDR1 and CDR2 are SEHNR and FQNEAQ (reference sequence). V trimming: 4 bases; J trimming: 4 bases; junction bases outside the gene matches: 7. This CDR3 comprises 15 residues. CDR3 loop: CASSSTLAGEYEQYF. Written as DNA, the CDR3 is TGTGCCAGCAGCTCGACTCTAGCGGGAGAATACGAGCAGTACTTC.

The chain combines TRBV5-1 with TRBJ1-2; 8 bases fit TRBD1. This CDR3 is built from 14 residues. With 4 bases clipped from V and 1 base from J, the junction kept 3 bases outside the gene matches. Germline loops: CDR1 SGHRS, CDR2 YFSETQ. Written as DNA, the CDR3 is TGCGCCAGCAGCGCTGGACAGGGTAACTATGGCTACACCTTC. This translates into CASSAGQGNYGYTF. The entire variable domain, with the rest obtained from reference TRBV5-1 and TRBJ1-2, is as follows: KAGVTQTPRYLIKTRGQQVTLSCSPISGHRSVSWYQQTPGQGLQFLFEYFSETQRNKGNFPGRFSGRQFSNSRSEMNVSTLELGDSALYLCASSAGQGNYGYTFGSGTRLTVV.

The chain recombines TRBV5-5 with TRBJ2-7; D perhaps matches TRBD2 (5 bases). The germline V gene encodes CDR1 SGHKS and CDR2 YYEKEE (reference sequence). This CDR3 has 12 residues. V lost 2 bases and J lost 3, with 6 bases in between. The CDR3 loop reads CASSLEGYEQYF. The CDR3 DNA sequence: TGTGCCAGCAGCTTAGAGGGCTACGAGCAGTACTTC.

This rearrangement joins TRBV5-4 to TRBJ2-2; D perhaps matches TRBD1 (6 bases). V dropped 2 bases and J dropped 6 bases, with 17 bases sitting between them. This CDR3 is built from 16 residues. The V gene's germline CDR1 is SGHNT and CDR2 YYREEE (reference sequence). The CDR3 DNA is TGTGCCAGCAGCTTTCCCGGGACAACAAAGGCCGGGGAGCTGTTTTTT. This encodes CASSFPGTTKAGELFF. The whole variable domain, remainder taken from reference TRBV5-4 and TRBJ2-2, is ETGVTQSPTHLIKTRGQQVTLRCSSQSGHNTVSWYQQALGQGPQFIFQYYREEENGRGNFPPRFSGLQFPNYSSELNVNALELDDSALYLCASSFPGTTKAGELFFGEGSRLTVL.

This chain connects TRBV5-1 to TRBJ2-5; D may be TRBD2 (5 bases). TRBJ2-7 explains the end of the DNA better; the J call may be wrong. The V gene's germline CDR1 is SGHRS and CDR2 YFSETQ. The CDR3 contains 14 residues. The CDR3 spells CASTPGSGSYEQYF. The CDR3 region has the DNA TGCGCCAGCACCCCGGGGTCCGGATCCTACGAGCAGTACTTC.

The CDR3 loop is CASSQQTHNEQFF. Written as DNA, the CDR3 is TGTGCCAGCAGCCAACAGACGCACAATGAGCAGTTCTTC. The chain combines TRBV5-4 with TRBJ2-1, with unresolved D. Germline lookup yields CDR1 SGHNT and CDR2 YYREEE (reference sequence). The CDR3 sequence is 13 residues long. Trimming left V 4 bases short and J 5 bases short, with 10 bases between.

This chain links TRBV21-1 with TRBJ2-6; whether TRBD1, the table's D call, matches the DNA was not checked. TRBV21-1 is listed as a pseudogene. The CDR3 totals 17 residues. The CDR3 bases are TGTGCCAGCAGCACCTGGACAGGGGGCACTGGGGCCAACGTCCTGACTTTC. This translates into CASSTWTGGTGANVLTF.

The V and J genes are TRBV4-3 and TRBJ2-3, with D maybe TRBD2 (6 bases). CDR3 length: 16 residues. The ends were cut back, 3 bases at V and 1 base at J, with 14 bases in the middle. The germline V gene has CDR1 LGHNA and CDR2 YSLEER. The CDR3: CASSQVGSAGTDTQYF. CDR3 bases: TGCGCCAGCAGCCAGGTCGGGAGTGCAGGCACAGATACGCAGTATTTT.

This clone showed up just once. CDR3 sequence (DNA): TGTGCCAGCAGCGTGAGACTAGCGGACTCCTACAATGAGCAGTTCTTC. Protein sequence: CASSVRLADSYNEQFF. This chain joins TRBV9 and TRBJ2-1, with TRBD2 identical over 9 bases. The CDR3 extends over 16 amino acids. Germline V gives CDR1 SGDLS, CDR2 YYNGEE. Trimming took 2 bases from V and 0 from J; bases not matched to a gene: 3. The full variable domain, in which reference TRBV9 and TRBJ2-1 provide the parts outside the CDR3, is DSGVTQTPKHLITATGQRVTLRCSPRSGDLSVYWYQQSLDQGLQFLIQYYNGEERAKGNILERFSAQQFPDLHSELNLSSLELGDSALYFCASSVRLADSYNEQFFGPGTRLTVL.

V usage is TRBV6-5 and J usage is TRBJ1-1, with D possibly TRBD1 on 6 matching bases. V shed 6 bases and J shed 9 bases, with 20 bases lying between them. This CDR3 region has 14 residues. Germline V gene lookup returns CDR1 MNHEY and CDR2 SVGAGI. In DNA, the CDR3 is TGTGCCAGCAGGTTACAGGGTACGACGGGGAAAGCTTTCTTT. It is translated as CASRLQGTTGKAFF.

Notes on this clone: Other nucleotide sequences in the sample specify the same CDR3. The chain links TRBV27 to TRBJ1-1, with D tentatively TRBD1 (5 bases). The length of the CDR3 is 14 residues. CDR1 MNHEY and CDR2 SMNVEV come from the germline V gene (reference sequence). V was shortened by 3 bases and J by 1 base, with 9 bases between the two germline ends. CDR3 residues: CASSLGRGNTEAFF. CDR3 coding DNA: TGTGCCAGCAGTTTGGGGCGGGGGAACACTGAAGCTTTCTTT.

The sample holds one count of this clone. The chain couples TRBV27 to TRBJ2-7; 8 nucleotides match TRBD2. The CDR3 totals 16 residues. From germline, CDR1 is MNHEY and CDR2 SMNVEV (reference sequence). V gave up 5 bases and J gave up 3 bases; unmatched junction bases: 12. The CDR3 DNA reads TGTGCCAGCAGTCCCCCCCCCGGGGGGGCCCTCTACGAGCAGTACTTC. Translated: CASSPPPGGALYEQYF.

V gene TRBV5-1 combines with J gene TRBJ2-2; 9 bases fit TRBD1. The V and J ends lost 5 bases and 6 bases, in that order; junction bases with no gene match: 8. The CDR3 loop spans 15 amino acids. Germline CDR1 is SGHRS and CDR2 is YFSETQ. The CDR3 here is CASRQGQGFPGELFF. In DNA, the CDR3 is TGCGCCAGCAGACAGGGACAGGGATTCCCCGGGGAGCTGTTTTTT.

The rearrangement links TRBV2 to TRBJ1-5, with 9 bases lining up with TRBD1. Per germline, CDR1 SNHLY and CDR2 FYNNEI. The CDR3 sequence is 13 residues long. J gave up 4 bases and V 10 bases, and 5 bases lay outside the gene matches. CDR3 in DNA: TGTGCCACCGGGACAGGGCTAAATCAGCCCCAGCATTTT. Protein sequence: CATGTGLNQPQHF.